This T cell receptor (beta chain) was sequenced in a study of cytomegalovirus exposure and HLA in healthy donors. 60 Vbeta and 13 Jbeta primers were used in PCR. Profiled with immunoSEQ multiplex PCR; TCRdb holds only in-frame clones, not every one. The top ten clones hold roughly 2.5% of a sample with about 180,000 clones, roughly 77% of them seen once. Findings and limits, study-wide: Reportedly, HLA-A and HLA-B alleles of most subjects were accurately predicted from TCR beta.

Germline V gene lookup returns CDR1 SGHTS and CDR2 YDEGEE. The CDR3 runs to 15 residues. The V gene lost 4 bases and the J gene lost 0 bases, with 10 bases spanning the gap. Turning to this clone: What it binds is not known.

The chain is built from TRBV5-8 and TRBJ2-2; possible D gene TRBD1, 5 bases. The source of this sequence is a woman aged 25 to 39 in good health and CMV-seropositive. Specimen: PBMCs. This chain's CDR3 is CASSLDRANTGELFF. DNA for the CDR3: TGTGCCAGCAGCCTCGACAGAGCGAACACCGGGGAGCTGTTTTTT.